Shown below are 7 T cell receptor beta chains from a single sample sequenced in a study of T cells in Graves' hyperthyroidism and ophthalmopathy (dated by TCRdb to the late 2010s). The receptor library was made with multiplex PCR. The data were produced on an Illumina HiSeq 2000. Amplification of TCR beta CDR3 regions was carried out from RNA transcripts. For the first round of RT-PCR on the TCR CDR3, the HTBI primer set was used together with the Qiagen OneStep RT-PCR kit. TCRdb ran its own pipeline on the public reads, namely fastp trimming at Q25 and MiXCR clone calling, and kept in-frame beta chains. When rows share a CDR3 protein, they turn into one entry using the most common DNA and genes. This sample gives over 45,000 distinct CDR3 sequences in total; less than 50% of them show up just once. The top ten clones comprise over 8% of the sample. The sample was blood. Every receptor here comes from a woman aged 45-65 years with Graves' ophthalmopathy.

J is TRBJ2-6 and V is TRBV10-1; D is unclear. The germline CDR1 and CDR2 sequences are WNHNN and SYGVQD (reference sequence). Trimming took 3 bases from V and 5 from J, leaving 2 bases between them. CDR3 length: 12 amino acids. The DNA of the CDR3 is TGCGCCAGCAGTGACAGGGCCAACGTCCTGACTTTC. Amino acids: CASSDRANVLTF.

This clonotype was observed at least ten times. The J gene is TRBJ1-1, the V gene TRBV9; possible D gene TRBD1, 5 bases. CDR1 and CDR2 (germline): SGDLS, YYNGEE. The CDR3 is 15 residues long. Trimming stripped 4 bases from V and 0 bases from J, with 13 bases between. The CDR3 reads CASSPQGHMNTEAFF. As DNA, the CDR3 is TGTGCCAGCAGCCCCCAGGGCCACATGAACACTGAAGCTTTCTTT.

The CDR3 reads CATRDRGELFF. The DNA of the CDR3 is TGTGCCACCAGGGACAGGGGGGAGCTGTTTTTT. The V gene is TRBV24-1, the J gene TRBJ2-2, with TRBD1 identical over 7 bases. Germline values: CDR1 KGHDR, CDR2 SFDVKD. J was trimmed by 8 bases and V by 7 bases; bases with no gene match: 0. The CDR3 covers 11 residues.

This clonotype was seen ten or more times. V is TRBV5-1 and J is TRBJ2-3; D gene ambiguous. This CDR3 spans 13 amino acids. Germline V CDR1 and CDR2: SGHRS, YFSETQ. V was cut by 0 bases and J by 3 bases, with 5 bases left in between. CDR3 DNA: TGCGCCAGCAGCTTGGCCCCAACAGATACGCAGTATTTT. Translation: CASSLAPTDTQYF.

Worth noting for this clonotype: An end of the junction differs from the germline gene, which may be a read error. CDR3 sequence (DNA): TGTACCAGCAGCGGGACAGGTACCTATGGCTACACCTTC. Translated, it gives CTSSGTGTYGYTF. The chain employs TRBV6-5 and TRBJ1-2, with 8 bases aligning to TRBD1. This CDR3 comprises 13 residues. Germline CDR1 MNHEY, CDR2 SVGAGI.

The chain has TRBV10-3 and TRBJ1-2; D is possibly TRBD1 (5 bases). The V gene lost 6 bases and the J gene lost 4 bases, with 18 bases spanning the gap. Germline CDR1 reads ENHRY; CDR2 reads SYGVKD. The CDR3 spans 15 residues. CDR3 nucleotides: TGTGCCATCAGGCCAGACGGGGCTCCGGCCTATGGCTACACCTTC. Amino acid sequence: CAIRPDGAPAYGYTF.

Many counts were recorded for this clonotype. V is TRBV19 and J is TRBJ2-3, with D perhaps TRBD2 (5 bases). V lost 3 bases, J lost 4 bases, and 8 bases lay in between. The germline V gene has CDR1 LNHDA and CDR2 SQIVND (reference sequence). The CDR3 has 13 residues. CDR3 amino acids: CASSMVEADTQYF. As DNA, the CDR3 is TGTGCCAGTAGTATGGTGGAGGCAGATACGCAGTATTTT.